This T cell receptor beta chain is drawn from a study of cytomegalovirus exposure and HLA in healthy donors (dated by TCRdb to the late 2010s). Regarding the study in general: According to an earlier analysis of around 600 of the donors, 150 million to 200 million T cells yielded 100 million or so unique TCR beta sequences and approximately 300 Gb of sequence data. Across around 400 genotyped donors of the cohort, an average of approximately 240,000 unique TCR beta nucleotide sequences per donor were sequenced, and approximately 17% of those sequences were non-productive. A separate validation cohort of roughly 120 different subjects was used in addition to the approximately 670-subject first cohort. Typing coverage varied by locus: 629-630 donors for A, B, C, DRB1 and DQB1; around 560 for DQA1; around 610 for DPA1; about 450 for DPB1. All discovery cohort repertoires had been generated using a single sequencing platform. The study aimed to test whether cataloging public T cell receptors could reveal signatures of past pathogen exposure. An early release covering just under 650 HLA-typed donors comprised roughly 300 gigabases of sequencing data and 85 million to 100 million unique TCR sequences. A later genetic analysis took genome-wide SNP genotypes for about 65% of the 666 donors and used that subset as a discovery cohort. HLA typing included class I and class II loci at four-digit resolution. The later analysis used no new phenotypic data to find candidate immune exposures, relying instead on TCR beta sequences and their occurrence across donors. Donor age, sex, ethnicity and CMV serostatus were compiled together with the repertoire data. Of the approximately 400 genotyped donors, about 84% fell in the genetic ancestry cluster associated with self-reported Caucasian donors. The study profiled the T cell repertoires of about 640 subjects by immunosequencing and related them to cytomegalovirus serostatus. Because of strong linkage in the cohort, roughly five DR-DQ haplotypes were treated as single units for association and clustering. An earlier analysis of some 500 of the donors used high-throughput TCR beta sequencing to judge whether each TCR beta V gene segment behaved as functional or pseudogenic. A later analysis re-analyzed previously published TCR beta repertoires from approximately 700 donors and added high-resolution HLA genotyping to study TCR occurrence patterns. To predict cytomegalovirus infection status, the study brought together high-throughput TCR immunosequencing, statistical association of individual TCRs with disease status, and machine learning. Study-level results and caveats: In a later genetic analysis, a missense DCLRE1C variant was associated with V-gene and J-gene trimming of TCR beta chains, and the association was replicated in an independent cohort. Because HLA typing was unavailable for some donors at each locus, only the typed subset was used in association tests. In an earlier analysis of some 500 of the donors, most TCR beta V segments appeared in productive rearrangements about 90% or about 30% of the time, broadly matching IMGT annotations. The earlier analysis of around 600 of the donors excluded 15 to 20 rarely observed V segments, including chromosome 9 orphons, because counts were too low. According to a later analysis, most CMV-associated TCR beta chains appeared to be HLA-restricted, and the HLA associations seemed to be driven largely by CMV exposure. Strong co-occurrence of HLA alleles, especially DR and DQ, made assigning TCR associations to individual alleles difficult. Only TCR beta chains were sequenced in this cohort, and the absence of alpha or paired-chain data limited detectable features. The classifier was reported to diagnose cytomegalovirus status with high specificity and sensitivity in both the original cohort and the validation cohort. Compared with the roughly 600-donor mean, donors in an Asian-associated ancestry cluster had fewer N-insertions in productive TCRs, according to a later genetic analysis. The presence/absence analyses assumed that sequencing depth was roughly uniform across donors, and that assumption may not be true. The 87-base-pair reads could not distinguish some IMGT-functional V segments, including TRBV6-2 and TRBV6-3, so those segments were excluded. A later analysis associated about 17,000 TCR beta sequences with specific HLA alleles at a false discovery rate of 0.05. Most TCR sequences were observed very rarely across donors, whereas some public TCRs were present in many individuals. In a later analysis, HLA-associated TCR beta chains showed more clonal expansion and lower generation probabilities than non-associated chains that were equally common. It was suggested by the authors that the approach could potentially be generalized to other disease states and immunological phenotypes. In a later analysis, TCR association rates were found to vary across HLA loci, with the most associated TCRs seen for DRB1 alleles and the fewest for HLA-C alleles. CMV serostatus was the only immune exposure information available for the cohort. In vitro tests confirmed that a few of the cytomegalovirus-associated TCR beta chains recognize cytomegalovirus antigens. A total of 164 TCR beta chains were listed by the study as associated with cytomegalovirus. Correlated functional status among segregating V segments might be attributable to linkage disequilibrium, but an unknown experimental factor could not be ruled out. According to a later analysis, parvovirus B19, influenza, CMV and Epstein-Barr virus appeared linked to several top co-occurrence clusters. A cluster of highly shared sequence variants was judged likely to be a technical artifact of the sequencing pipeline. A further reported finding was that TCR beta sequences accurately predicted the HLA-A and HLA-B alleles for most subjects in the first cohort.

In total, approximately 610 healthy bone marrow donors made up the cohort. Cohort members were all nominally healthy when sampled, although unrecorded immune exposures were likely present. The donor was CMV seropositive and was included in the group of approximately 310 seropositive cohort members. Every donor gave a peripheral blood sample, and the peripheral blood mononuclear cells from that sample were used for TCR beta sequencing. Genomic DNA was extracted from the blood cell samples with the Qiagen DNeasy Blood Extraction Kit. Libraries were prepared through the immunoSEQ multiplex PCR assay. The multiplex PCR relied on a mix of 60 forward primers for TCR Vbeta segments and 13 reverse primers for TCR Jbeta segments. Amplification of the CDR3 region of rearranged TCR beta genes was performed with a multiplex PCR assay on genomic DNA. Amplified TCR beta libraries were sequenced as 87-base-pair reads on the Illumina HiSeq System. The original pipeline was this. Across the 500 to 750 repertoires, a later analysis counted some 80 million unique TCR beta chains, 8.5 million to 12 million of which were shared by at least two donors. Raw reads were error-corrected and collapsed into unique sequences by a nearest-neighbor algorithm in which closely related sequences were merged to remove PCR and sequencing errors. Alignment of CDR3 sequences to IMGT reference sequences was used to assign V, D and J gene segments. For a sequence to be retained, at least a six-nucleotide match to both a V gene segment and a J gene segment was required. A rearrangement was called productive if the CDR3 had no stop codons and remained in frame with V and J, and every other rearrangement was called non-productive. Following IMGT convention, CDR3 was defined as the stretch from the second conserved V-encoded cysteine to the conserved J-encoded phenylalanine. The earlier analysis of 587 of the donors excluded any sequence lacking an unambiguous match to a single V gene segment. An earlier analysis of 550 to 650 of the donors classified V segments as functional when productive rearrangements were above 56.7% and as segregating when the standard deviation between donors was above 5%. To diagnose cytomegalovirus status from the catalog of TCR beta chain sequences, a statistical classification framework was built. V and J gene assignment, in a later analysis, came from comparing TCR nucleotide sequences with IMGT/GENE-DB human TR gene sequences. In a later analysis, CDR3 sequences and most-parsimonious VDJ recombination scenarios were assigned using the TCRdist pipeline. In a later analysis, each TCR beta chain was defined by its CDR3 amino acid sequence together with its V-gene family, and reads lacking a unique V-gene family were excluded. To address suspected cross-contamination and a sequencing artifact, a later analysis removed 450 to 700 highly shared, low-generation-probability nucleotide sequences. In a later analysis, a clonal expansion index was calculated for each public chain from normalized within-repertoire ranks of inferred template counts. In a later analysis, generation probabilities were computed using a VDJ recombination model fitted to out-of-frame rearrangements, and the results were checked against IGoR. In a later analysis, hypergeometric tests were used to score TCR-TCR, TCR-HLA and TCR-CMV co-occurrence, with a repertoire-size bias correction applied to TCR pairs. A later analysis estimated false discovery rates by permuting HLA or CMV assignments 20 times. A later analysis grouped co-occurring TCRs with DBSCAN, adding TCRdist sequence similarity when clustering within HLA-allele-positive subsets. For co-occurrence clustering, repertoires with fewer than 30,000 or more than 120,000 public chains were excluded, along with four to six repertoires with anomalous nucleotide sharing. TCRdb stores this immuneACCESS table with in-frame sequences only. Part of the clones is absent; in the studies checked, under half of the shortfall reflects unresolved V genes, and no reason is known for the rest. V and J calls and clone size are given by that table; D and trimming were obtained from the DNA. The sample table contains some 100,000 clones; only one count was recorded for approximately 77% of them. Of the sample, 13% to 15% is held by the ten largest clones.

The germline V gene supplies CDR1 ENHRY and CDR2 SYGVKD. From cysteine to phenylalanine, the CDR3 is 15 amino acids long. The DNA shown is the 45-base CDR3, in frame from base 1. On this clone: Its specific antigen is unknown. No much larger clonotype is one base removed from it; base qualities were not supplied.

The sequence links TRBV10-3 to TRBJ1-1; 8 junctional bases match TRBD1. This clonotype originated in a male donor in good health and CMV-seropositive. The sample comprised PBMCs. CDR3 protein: CGTLQGAGVGTEAFF. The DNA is TGTGGTACGCTTCAGGGGGCAGGGGTGGGCACTGAAGCTTTCTTT.